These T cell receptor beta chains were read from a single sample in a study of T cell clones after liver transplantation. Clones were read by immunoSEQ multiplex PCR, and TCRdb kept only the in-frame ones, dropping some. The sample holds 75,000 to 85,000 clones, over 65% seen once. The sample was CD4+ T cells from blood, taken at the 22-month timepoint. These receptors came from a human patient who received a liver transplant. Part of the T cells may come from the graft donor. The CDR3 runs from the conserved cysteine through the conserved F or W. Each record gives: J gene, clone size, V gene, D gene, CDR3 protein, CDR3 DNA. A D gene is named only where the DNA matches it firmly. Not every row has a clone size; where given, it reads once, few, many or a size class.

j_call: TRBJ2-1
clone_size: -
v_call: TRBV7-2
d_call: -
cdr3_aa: CASSLTGAEYNEQFF
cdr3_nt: TGTGCCAGCAGCTTAACGGGGGCCGAATACAATGAGCAGTTCTTC

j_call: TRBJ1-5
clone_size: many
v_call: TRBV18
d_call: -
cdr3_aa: CASSPGERQPQHF
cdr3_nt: TGTGCCAGCTCACCAGGGGAAAGGCAGCCCCAGCATTTT

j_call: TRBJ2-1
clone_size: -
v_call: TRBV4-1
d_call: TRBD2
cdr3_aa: CASSQDAASGNYNEQFF
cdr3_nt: TGCGCCAGCAGCCAAGATGCAGCGAGCGGGAACTACAATGAGCAGTTCTTC

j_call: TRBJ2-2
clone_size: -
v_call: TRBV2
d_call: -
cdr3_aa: CASSAWRTVETGELFF
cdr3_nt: TGTGCCAGCAGTGCATGGCGGACAGTTGAAACCGGGGAGCTGTTTTTT

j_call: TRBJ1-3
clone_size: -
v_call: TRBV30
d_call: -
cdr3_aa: CAWSLGPGSGNTIYF
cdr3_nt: TGTGCCTGGAGTTTGGGGCCTGGGTCTGGAAACACCATATATTTT

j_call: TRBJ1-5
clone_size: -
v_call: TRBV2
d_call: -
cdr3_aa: CASSYTQGLNQPQHF
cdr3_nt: TGTGCCAGCAGTTATACGCAGGGTTTGAATCAGCCCCAGCATTTT

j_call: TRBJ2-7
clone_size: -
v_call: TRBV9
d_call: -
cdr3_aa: CASSVTGSGGEQYF
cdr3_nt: TGTGCCAGCAGCGTGACAGGGTCGGGAGGCGAGCAGTACTTC

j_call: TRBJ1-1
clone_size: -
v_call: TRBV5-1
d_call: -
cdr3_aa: CASSLGMGEAFF
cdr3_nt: TGCGCCAGCAGCTTGGGGATGGGTGAAGCTTTCTTT

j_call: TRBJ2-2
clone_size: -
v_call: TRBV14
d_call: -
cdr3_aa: CASSQLRNTGELFF
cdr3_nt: TGTGCCAGCAGCCAATTGAGGAACACCGGGGAGCTGTTTTTT

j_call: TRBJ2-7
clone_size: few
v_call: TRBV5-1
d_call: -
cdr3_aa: CASSSPVGSYEQYF
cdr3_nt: TGCGCCAGCAGCTCCCCGGTGGGCTCCTACGAGCAGTACTTC

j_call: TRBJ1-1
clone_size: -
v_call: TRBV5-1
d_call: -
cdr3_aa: CASSPGAGRNTEAFF
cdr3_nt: TGCGCCAGCAGCCCCGGGGCGGGGAGGAACACTGAAGCTTTCTTT